This TCR beta chain was captured in a study of somatic mutations in cytotoxic T cells in rheumatoid arthritis. Study context: There were some V beta antibody-stained T-cell populations flow-sorted at nearly 100% purity, and these included V beta1+ cells sequenced for TCRB.

Only in-frame clones appear in the TCRdb table, and some are missing; sequencing was by immunoSEQ multiplex PCR. The data contain some 30,000 clones, 85% to 90% of them singletons. Regarding the study as a whole: Only rheumatoid arthritis patients, not healthy controls, showed CD8+ clonality increasing with age. Researchers did not know the antigen targets of the expanded CD8+ clones. CD8+ T-cell clonality did not differ significantly between rheumatoid arthritis patients and age-matched healthy controls.

A remark on this clone: Antigen specificity is unknown.

What was sequenced was CD8+ T cells sorted from blood. The TCR comes from an adult with rheumatoid arthritis.

The CDR3 nucleotides read TGTGCCTGGAGTGTATTCCTGTCTGGAAACACCATATATTTT. Amino acids: CAWSVFLSGNTIYF. The gene calls are TRBV30 and TRBJ1-3; D ambiguous. The germline gives CDR1 GTSNPN, CDR2 SVGIG (reference sequence). The CDR3 spans 14 residues. V was trimmed by 0 bases and J by 1 base, leaving 7 bases between them.